The 21 T cell receptor beta chains in this list originate from one sample, sequenced in a study of OX40 agonist ivuxolimab in advanced cancers. The data were produced by immunoSEQ multiplex PCR, yet TCRdb's version contains in-frame clones alone and is incomplete. The repertoire includes 77,000 or so clones, 92% of them detected once, and 8% to 10% sits in the top ten. Sample: CD4+ or CD8+ T cells sorted from blood, taken in a trial of the OX40 agonist ivuxolimab. These receptors all stem from an adult with an advanced solid tumor such as melanoma, head and neck, liver or kidney cancer.

This clone has only one observation. The chain employs TRBV11-2 and TRBJ2-7; TRBD1 aligns across 10 bases. The V segment lost 2 bases and the J segment 3 bases; nucleotides outside the gene matches: 13. Germline V CDR1 and CDR2: SGHAT, FQNNGV. The CDR3 sequence is 18 residues long. CDR3: CASSLNRQPRTGGYEQYF. In nucleotides, the CDR3 is TGTGCCAGCAGCTTAAACCGACAGCCCCGGACAGGGGGCTACGAGCAGTACTTC. Full variable domain (rest looked up from reference TRBV11-2 and TRBJ2-7): EAGVAQSPRYKIIEKRQSVAFWCNPISGHATLYWYQQILGQGPKLLIQFQNNGVVDDSQLPKDRFSAERLKGVDSTLKIQPAKLEDSAVYLCASSLNRQPRTGGYEQYFGPGTRLTVT.

This sequence joins TRBV13 and TRBJ1-2; D is uncertain. Trimming shortened V by 1 base and J by 5 bases, and 14 bases separated the two germline ends. This CDR3 has 15 amino acids. CDR1 and CDR2 (germline): PRHDT, FYEKMQ (reference sequence). This chain's CDR3 is CASSLVSDGRYGYTF. The CDR3 coding sequence is TGTGCCAGCAGCTTAGTATCAGACGGAAGGTATGGCTACACCTTC.

The J gene is TRBJ1-1, the V gene TRBV12-2. TRBV12-2 is a pseudogene segment. This CDR3 has 18 residues. In DNA, the CDR3 is TGTGCAAGTCGCTCCGAAGACGTAGAACCCATTTGGGGGGTGGAAGCTTTCTTT. This encodes CASRSEDVEPIWGVEAFF.

V gene TRBV6-5 combines with J gene TRBJ2-3; the match to TRBD1 covers 8 bases. Germline V gene data show CDR1 as MNHEY and CDR2 as SVGAGI. J was trimmed by 5 bases and V by 2 bases; bases with no gene match: 3. CDR3 length equals 14 residues. CDR3 nucleotides: TGTGCCAGCAGTTACCAGGGGGCGGTAGATACGCAGTATTTT. Its protein product is CASSYQGAVDTQYF.

Only a few counts were recorded for this clone. The chain links TRBV9 to TRBJ2-6; possible D gene TRBD1, 5 bases. Deletions cut 2 bases from V and 1 base from J, with 7 bases between. CDR1 is SGDLS, CDR2 YYNGEE, per germline. The CDR3 spans 15 residues. The CDR3 DNA follows: TGTGCCAGCAGCGTGGACAAGTCTGGGGCCAACGTCCTGACTTTC. As protein: CASSVDKSGANVLTF.

Regarding this clone: The same CDR3 is also encoded by other DNA sequences in this sample. The rearrangement uses TRBV7-9 and TRBJ1-2; D perhaps matches TRBD1 (5 bases). V lost 3 bases and J 4 bases, leaving 9 bases between the germline ends. The CDR3 sequence is 13 residues long. Germline CDR1 is SEHNR and CDR2 is FQNEAQ (reference sequence). This CDR3 reads CASSLGTAYGYTF. Here the CDR3 DNA reads TGTGCCAGCAGCTTGGGGACGGCCTATGGCTACACCTTC. The full variable domain, rest sourced from reference TRBV7-9 and TRBJ1-2, is DTGVSQNPRHKITKRGQNVTFRCDPISEHNRLYWYRQTLGQGPEFLTYFQNEAQLEKSRLLSDRFSAERPKGSFSTLEIQRTEQGDSAMYLCASSLGTAYGYTFGSGTRLTVV.

CDR3 nucleotides: TGTGCCAGCAGCCAAGGACTAGCGGGGGCAGATACGCAGTATTTT. Translating it yields CASSQGLAGADTQYF. V usage is TRBV4-2 and J usage is TRBJ2-3; 12 nucleotides line up with TRBD2. This CDR3 region has 15 residues. The V gene's germline CDR1 is LGHNA and CDR2 YNFKEQ. J gave up 4 bases and V 1 base, and 0 bases lay outside the gene matches.

The gene calls are TRBV11-1 and TRBJ1-1; no reliable D call. The germline V and J ends were trimmed by 1 base and 5 bases, with 11 bases remaining between them. The CDR3 contains 14 residues. CDR1 SGHAT and CDR2 FQDESV come from the germline V gene (reference sequence). The CDR3 spells CASSLEPGWTEAFF. As DNA, the CDR3 is TGTGCCAGCAGCTTAGAGCCAGGTTGGACTGAAGCTTTCTTT.

The genes are TRBV15 and TRBJ1-4; D unresolved. In germline, CDR1 is LNHNV, CDR2 YYDKDF (reference sequence). V was pared by 0 bases and J by 16 bases, with 18 bases between. The CDR3 loop spans 14 amino acids. CDR3 loop: CATSRDLSQLDPFF. CDR3 nucleotide sequence: TGTGCCACCAGCAGAGATTTATCGCAGCTCGATCCGTTTTTT.

The gene calls are TRBV2 and TRBJ1-3; possibly TRBD1 for D (5 bases). The CDR3 is 14 residues long. V was clipped by 7 bases and J by 9 bases, with 19 bases between them. Germline V gene lookup returns CDR1 SNHLY and CDR2 FYNNEI. The CDR3: CASTKSGSRSTIYF. The CDR3 DNA sequence: TGTGCCAGCACTAAATCAGGGAGTCGGAGCACCATATATTTT.

This sequence joins TRBV9 and TRBJ2-2; 8 bases are a match to TRBD1. The V gene's germline CDR1 is SGDLS and CDR2 YYNGEE. CDR3 length equals 16 residues. Trimming removed 3 bases from V and 0 bases from J; junction bases left unmatched: 4. The CDR3 loop reads CASSGTGGTNTGELFF. The CDR3 DNA reads TGTGCCAGCAGCGGAACAGGGGGGACGAACACCGGGGAGCTGTTTTTT.

V gene TRBV9 combines with J gene TRBJ2-3, with TRBD1 as a possible D gene (5 bases). CDR3 length: 16 residues. Germline assignment: CDR1 SGDLS and CDR2 YYNGEE. Trimming stripped 5 bases from V and 0 bases from J, with 16 bases between. The CDR3 region is CASSRAWGPSTDTQYF. CDR3 coding DNA: TGTGCCAGCAGTCGAGCGTGGGGCCCTAGCACAGATACGCAGTATTTT.

The rearrangement joins TRBV5-6 to TRBJ2-1; tentatively, D is TRBD2 (6 bases). This CDR3 comprises 13 residues. With 4 bases removed from V and 3 bases from J, the gap between germline ends came to 8 bases. In germline, CDR1 is SGHDT, CDR2 YYEEEE. The CDR3 loop is CASSRLVYNEQFF. As DNA, the CDR3 is TGTGCCAGCAGCAGACTAGTCTACAATGAGCAGTTCTTC.

This chain connects TRBV9 to TRBJ1-2, with unresolved D. V was clipped by 0 bases and J by 8 bases, with 11 bases between them. CDR1 is SGDLS, CDR2 YYNGEE, per germline. This CDR3 has 13 amino acids. The CDR3 sequence: CASSVGTAEGYTF. CDR3 bases: TGTGCCAGCAGCGTAGGGACGGCTGAGGGCTACACCTTC.

The rearrangement links TRBV9 to TRBJ2-7; D possibly corresponds to TRBD1 (5 bases). V was shortened by 4 bases and J by 2 bases, with 19 bases between the two germline ends. From germline, CDR1 is SGDLS and CDR2 YYNGEE. CDR3 size: 16 residues. For the CDR3, the DNA is TGTGCCAGCAGCACCCGGACACTCACATCCCCCTACGAGCAGTACTTC. Translation: CASSTRTLTSPYEQYF.

This chain uses TRBV9 with TRBJ2-5; TRBD1 aligns across 10 bases. This CDR3 has 15 residues. V gave up 0 bases and J gave up 4 bases; unmatched junction bases: 3. Per the germline V gene, CDR1 is SGDLS and CDR2 is YYNGEE. The CDR3 protein is CASSVGTGGLETQYF. The CDR3 DNA reads TGTGCCAGCAGCGTAGGGACAGGGGGTTTAGAGACCCAGTACTTC. Full variable domain (missing parts from reference TRBV9 and TRBJ2-5): DSGVTQTPKHLITATGQRVTLRCSPRSGDLSVYWYQQSLDQGLQFLIQYYNGEERAKGNILERFSAQQFPDLHSELNLSSLELGDSALYFCASSVGTGGLETQYFGPGTRLLVL.

The chain carries TRBV27 and TRBJ2-5; D is uncertain. In germline, CDR1 is MNHEY, CDR2 SMNVEV (reference sequence). The CDR3 has 14 amino acids. The V gene lost 4 bases and the J gene lost 2 bases, with 11 bases spanning the gap. The CDR3: CASSWVAGQETQYF. The CDR3 bases are TGTGCCAGCAGTTGGGTAGCTGGTCAAGAGACCCAGTACTTC.

The rearrangement uses TRBV27 and TRBJ2-2; no definite D call. The CDR3 contains 14 residues. The ends were cut back, 3 bases at V and 0 bases at J, with 5 bases in the middle. CDR1 MNHEY and CDR2 SMNVEV come from the germline V gene (reference sequence). The CDR3 nucleotides read TGTGCCAGCAGTTTCGGTACGAACACCGGGGAGCTGTTTTTT. It yields the protein CASSFGTNTGELFF.

The chain couples TRBV7-6 to TRBJ1-4; the D is unclear. With 2 bases removed from V and 0 bases from J, the gap between germline ends came to 10 bases. Germline CDR1 is SGHVS and CDR2 is FNYEAQ. The CDR3 covers 16 residues. The CDR3 is CASSLYGRATNEKLFF. CDR3 nucleotide sequence: TGTGCCAGCAGCTTATACGGGAGAGCAACTAATGAAAAACTGTTTTTT.

The rearrangement links TRBV6-5 to TRBJ2-7, with D unresolved. Germline V gene data show CDR1 as MNHEY and CDR2 as SVGAGI. The V end lost 6 bases, the J end lost 5 bases, and 8 bases lay between the germline ends. The CDR3 has 11 amino acids. The DNA for the CDR3 is TGTGCCAGCAGCCGAGTAGACGAGCAGTACTTC. It translates to CASSRVDEQYF.

This chain connects TRBV6-5 to TRBJ2-1, with 7 bases lining up with TRBD2. V dropped 2 bases and J dropped 3; count of bases not matched to a gene: 4. In germline, CDR1 is MNHEY, CDR2 SVGAGI. CDR3 size: 15 residues. CDR3 residues: CASSYAGDYYNEQFF. In DNA, the CDR3 is TGTGCCAGCAGTTACGCGGGGGACTACTACAATGAGCAGTTCTTC.